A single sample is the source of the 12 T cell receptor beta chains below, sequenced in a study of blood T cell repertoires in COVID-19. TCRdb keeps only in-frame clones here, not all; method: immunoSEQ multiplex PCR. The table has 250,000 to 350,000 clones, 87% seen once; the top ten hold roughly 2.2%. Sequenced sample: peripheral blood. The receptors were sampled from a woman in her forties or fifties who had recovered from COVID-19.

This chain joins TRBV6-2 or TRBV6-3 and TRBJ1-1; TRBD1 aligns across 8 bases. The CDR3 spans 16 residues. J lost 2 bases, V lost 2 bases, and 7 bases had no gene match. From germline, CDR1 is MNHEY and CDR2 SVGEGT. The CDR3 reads CASSYAGGAFNTEAFF. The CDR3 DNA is TGTGCCAGCAGTTACGCAGGGGGCGCGTTCAACACTGAAGCTTTCTTT.

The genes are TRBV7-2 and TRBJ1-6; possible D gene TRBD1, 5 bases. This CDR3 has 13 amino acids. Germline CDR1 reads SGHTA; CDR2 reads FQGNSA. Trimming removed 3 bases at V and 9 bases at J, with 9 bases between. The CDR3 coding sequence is TGTGCCAGCAGCTTTCCAGGGTTTTCACCCCTCCACTTT. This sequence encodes CASSFPGFSPLHF.

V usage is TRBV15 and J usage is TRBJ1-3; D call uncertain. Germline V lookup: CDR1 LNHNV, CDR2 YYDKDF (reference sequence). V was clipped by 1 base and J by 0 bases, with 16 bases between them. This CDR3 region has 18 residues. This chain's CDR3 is CATSRGFAAGRSGNTIYF. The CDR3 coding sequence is TGTGCCACCAGCAGAGGGTTTGCCGCAGGCCGCTCTGGAAACACCATATATTTT.

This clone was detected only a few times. The CDR3 protein is CASSSTGYNSPLHF. CDR3 nucleotide sequence: TGTGCCAGCAGTTCTACAGGCTATAATTCACCCCTCCACTTT. The chain has TRBV28 and TRBJ1-6, with a possible D match to TRBD1 (5 bases). V lost 4 bases and J 3 bases, leaving 7 bases between the germline ends. The length of the CDR3 is 14 residues. Per the germline V gene, CDR1 is MDHEN and CDR2 is SYDVKM.

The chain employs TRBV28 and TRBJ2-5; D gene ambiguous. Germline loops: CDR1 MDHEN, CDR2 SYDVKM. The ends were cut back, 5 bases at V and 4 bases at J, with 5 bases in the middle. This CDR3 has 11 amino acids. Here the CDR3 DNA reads TGTGCCAGCAGTCTCGGAGAGACCCAGTACTTC. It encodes CASSLGETQYF.

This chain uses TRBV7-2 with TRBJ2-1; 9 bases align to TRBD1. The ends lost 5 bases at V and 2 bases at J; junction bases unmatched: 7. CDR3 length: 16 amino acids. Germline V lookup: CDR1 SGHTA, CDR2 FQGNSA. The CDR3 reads CASSQVQGAAYNEQFF. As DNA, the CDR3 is TGTGCCAGCAGCCAAGTACAGGGGGCTGCCTACAATGAGCAGTTCTTC.

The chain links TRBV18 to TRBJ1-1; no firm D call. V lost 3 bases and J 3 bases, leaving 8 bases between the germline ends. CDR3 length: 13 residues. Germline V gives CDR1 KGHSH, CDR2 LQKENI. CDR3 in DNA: TGTGCCAGCTCACCGCCGGGGTACACTGAAGCTTTCTTT. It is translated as CASSPPGYTEAFF.

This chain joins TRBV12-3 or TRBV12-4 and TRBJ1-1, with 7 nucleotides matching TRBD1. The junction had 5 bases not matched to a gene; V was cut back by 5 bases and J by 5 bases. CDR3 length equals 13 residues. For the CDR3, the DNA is TGTGCCAGCAGTCCAACAGGGGCTACTGAAGCTTTCTTT. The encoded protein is CASSPTGATEAFF.

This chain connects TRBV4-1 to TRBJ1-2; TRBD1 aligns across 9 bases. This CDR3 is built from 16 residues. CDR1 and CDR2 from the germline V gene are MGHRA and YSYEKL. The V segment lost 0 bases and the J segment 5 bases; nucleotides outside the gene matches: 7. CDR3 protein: CASSQETGGGRYGYTF. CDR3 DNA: TGCGCCAGCAGCCAAGAAACAGGGGGCGGTCGTTATGGCTACACCTTC.

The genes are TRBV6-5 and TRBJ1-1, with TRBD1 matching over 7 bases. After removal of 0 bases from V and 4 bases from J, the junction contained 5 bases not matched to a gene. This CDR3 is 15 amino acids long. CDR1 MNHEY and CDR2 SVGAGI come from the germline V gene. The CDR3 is CASSYSDRFSTEAFF. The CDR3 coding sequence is TGTGCCAGCAGTTACTCGGACAGGTTTTCCACTGAAGCTTTCTTT.

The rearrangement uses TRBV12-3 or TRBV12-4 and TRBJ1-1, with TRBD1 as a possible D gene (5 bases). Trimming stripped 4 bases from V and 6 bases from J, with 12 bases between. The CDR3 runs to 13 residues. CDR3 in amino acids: CASSYRRVSEAFF. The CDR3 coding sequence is TGTGCCAGCAGTTATCGCAGGGTCTCTGAAGCTTTCTTT.

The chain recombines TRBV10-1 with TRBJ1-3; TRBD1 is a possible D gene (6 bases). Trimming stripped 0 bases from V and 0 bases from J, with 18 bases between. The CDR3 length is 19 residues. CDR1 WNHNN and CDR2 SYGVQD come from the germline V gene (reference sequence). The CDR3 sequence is CASSESTQGIFNSGNTIYF. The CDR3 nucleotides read TGCGCCAGCAGTGAGTCGACTCAGGGGATATTCAACTCTGGAAACACCATATATTTT.